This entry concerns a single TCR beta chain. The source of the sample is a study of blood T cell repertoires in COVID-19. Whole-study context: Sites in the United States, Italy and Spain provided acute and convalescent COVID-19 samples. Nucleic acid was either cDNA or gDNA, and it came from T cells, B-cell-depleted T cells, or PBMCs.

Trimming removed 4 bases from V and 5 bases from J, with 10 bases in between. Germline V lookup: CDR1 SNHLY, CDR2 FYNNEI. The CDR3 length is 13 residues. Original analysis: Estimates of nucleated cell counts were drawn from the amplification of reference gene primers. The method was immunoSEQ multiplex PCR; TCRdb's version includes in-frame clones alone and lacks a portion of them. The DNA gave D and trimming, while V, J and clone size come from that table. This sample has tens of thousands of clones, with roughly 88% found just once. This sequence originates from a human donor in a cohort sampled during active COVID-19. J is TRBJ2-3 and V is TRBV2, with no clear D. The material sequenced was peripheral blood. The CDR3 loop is CASSGSYQDTQYF. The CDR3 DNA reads TGTGCCAGCAGTGGGTCCTACCAAGATACGCAGTATTTT.